Each of the 13 T cell receptor beta chains below was sequenced from the same sample in a study of blood T cell repertoires in COVID-19. Libraries were prepared by immunoSEQ multiplex PCR; TCRdb keeps only in-frame clonotypes and omits some of them. The repertoire consists of 200,000 to 250,000 clones, with about 94% occurring once and the leading ten covering 0.8% to 1%. Sequencing was carried out using peripheral blood. The receptors shown here come from a man aged 60 to 69 with COVID-19, enrolled during active disease.

The rearrangement joins TRBV12-3 or TRBV12-4 to TRBJ2-7; no reliable D call. The V end lost 4 bases, the J end lost 3 bases, and 10 bases lay between the germline ends. This CDR3 is built from 13 residues. CDR3 protein: CASSWAQGYEQYF. CDR3 coding DNA: TGTGCCAGCAGTTGGGCCCAAGGCTACGAGCAGTACTTC.

The genes are TRBV10-3 and TRBJ1-1; D possibly corresponds to TRBD1 (6 bases). The CDR3 has 13 amino acids. Germline assignment: CDR1 ENHRY and CDR2 SYGVKD. Trimming shortened V by 3 bases and J by 6 bases, and 11 bases separated the two germline ends. CDR3 protein: CAISDRGASEAFF. The CDR3 nucleotides read TGTGCCATCAGTGACAGGGGCGCATCTGAAGCTTTCTTT.

The V gene is TRBV6-6, the J gene TRBJ2-2, with a tentative D call TRBD1 (6 bases). The CDR3 extends over 14 amino acids. From germline, CDR1 is MNHNY and CDR2 SVGAGI (reference sequence). V lost 7 bases and J 6 bases, leaving 15 bases between the germline ends. CDR3 DNA: TGTGCCAGCATCCACAGGGATGTATCCGGGGAGCTGTTTTTT. The encoded protein is CASIHRDVSGELFF.

The chain joins TRBV5-6 to TRBJ2-1, with TRBD1 matching 10 bases. V trimming: 3 bases; J trimming: 6 bases; junction bases outside the gene matches: 3. Germline CDR1 SGHDT, CDR2 YYEEEE. This CDR3 region has 14 residues. CDR3 nucleotide sequence: TGTGCCAGCAGCTCCGGACAGGGGGTCAATGAGCAGTTCTTC. It yields the protein CASSSGQGVNEQFF. Complete variable domain (other parts from reference TRBV5-6 and TRBJ2-1): DAGVTQSPTHLIKTRGQQVTLRCSPKSGHDTVSWYQQALGQGPQFIFQYYEEEERQRGNFPDRFSGHQFPNYSSELNVNALLLGDSALYLCASSSGQGVNEQFFGPGTRLTVL.

This sequence joins TRBV5-1 and TRBJ1-6; TRBD1 is a possible D gene (6 bases). V lost 3 bases and J lost 12, with 19 bases in between. Germline V gene data show CDR1 as SGHRS and CDR2 as YFSETQ. The CDR3 runs 15 residues. CDR3 amino acids: CASSSSRGGNEPLHF. CDR3 DNA sequence: TGCGCCAGCAGCTCGTCCCGGGGGGGCAATGAACCCCTCCACTTT.

The chain employs TRBV10-3 and TRBJ1-5; D call uncertain. Trimming cost V 10 bases and J 3 bases, with 16 bases left between them. Germline V CDR1 and CDR2: ENHRY, SYGVKD. The CDR3 contains 14 residues. The CDR3 nucleotides are TGTGCCACCCGAGGTGGCTCAGTCAATCAGCCCCAGCATTTT. Protein: CATRGGSVNQPQHF.

The chain uses TRBV5-1 and TRBJ2-1; the match to TRBD1 covers 7 bases. The CDR3 contains 15 residues. CDR1 is SGHRS, CDR2 YFSETQ, per germline. Trimming took 0 bases from V and 2 from J; bases not matched to a gene: 2. CDR3 in amino acids: CASSLEGGAYNEQFF. CDR3 sequence (DNA): TGCGCCAGCAGCTTGGAAGGGGGCGCCTACAATGAGCAGTTCTTC.

The gene calls are TRBV19 and TRBJ1-2; D is possibly TRBD1 (5 bases). V was trimmed by 3 bases and J by 7 bases, leaving 12 bases between them. CDR3 length: 13 amino acids. The germline gives CDR1 LNHDA, CDR2 SQIVND (reference sequence). For the CDR3, the DNA is TGTGCCAGTAGTATCGGCCAGGGTGGTGGCTACACCTTC. Translated, it gives CASSIGQGGGYTF.

The V gene is TRBV27, the J gene TRBJ1-1, with D possibly being TRBD1 (5 bases). CDR3 length: 16 residues. V was pared by 3 bases and J by 6 bases, with 20 bases between. In germline, CDR1 is MNHEY, CDR2 SMNVEV (reference sequence). The CDR3 sequence is CASSLAGGRLISEAFF. The CDR3 DNA is TGTGCCAGCAGTTTGGCGGGGGGTCGGTTAATCTCTGAAGCTTTCTTT.

This clone was found a few times. This rearrangement joins TRBV5-1 to TRBJ2-1, with TRBD2 matching 13 bases. Losses at the gene ends were 0 bases for V and 9 bases for J; bases not matched to a gene: 3. The CDR3 runs 15 residues. Germline V gives CDR1 SGHRS, CDR2 YFSETQ. The CDR3 nucleotides are TGCGCCAGCAGCTTGGCACTAGCGGGAGGGCGTGAGCAGTTCTTC. Translated: CASSLALAGGREQFF. Variable domain in full (rest from reference TRBV5-1 and TRBJ2-1): KAGVTQTPRYLIKTRGQQVTLSCSPISGHRSVSWYQQTPGQGLQFLFEYFSETQRNKGNFPGRFSGRQFSNSRSEMNVSTLELGDSALYLCASSLALAGGREQFFGPGTRLTVL.

The chain uses TRBV7-8 and TRBJ1-1; 8 nucleotides match TRBD1. The germline V gene encodes CDR1 SGHVS and CDR2 FQNEAQ. V dropped 4 bases and J dropped 1; count of bases not matched to a gene: 8. This CDR3 contains 16 residues. The CDR3 nucleotides read TGTGCCAGCAGCTGGACCGCACAGGGGGGGAACACTGAAGCTTTCTTT. This encodes CASSWTAQGGNTEAFF.

The V gene is TRBV7-9, the J gene TRBJ2-1; 14 nucleotides match TRBD2. Germline assignment: CDR1 SEHNR and CDR2 FQNEAQ (reference sequence). Trimming cost V 6 bases and J 4 bases; bases outside gene matches: 8. The CDR3 covers 17 residues. The CDR3 sequence: CASRRPGLAGEYNEQFF. The CDR3 coding sequence is TGTGCCAGCAGGCGTCCGGGACTAGCGGGGGAGTACAATGAGCAGTTCTTC.

The chain joins TRBV6-5 to TRBJ2-3; 7 nucleotides agree with TRBD1. V was pared by 2 bases and J by 2 bases, with 7 bases of the junction left unmatched. This CDR3 comprises 16 residues. Looked up from germline, CDR1 is MNHEY and CDR2 is SVGAGI. DNA for the CDR3: TGTGCCAGCAGTTACCGTAGACAGGGATACACAGATACGCAGTATTTT. It yields the protein CASSYRRQGYTDTQYF.